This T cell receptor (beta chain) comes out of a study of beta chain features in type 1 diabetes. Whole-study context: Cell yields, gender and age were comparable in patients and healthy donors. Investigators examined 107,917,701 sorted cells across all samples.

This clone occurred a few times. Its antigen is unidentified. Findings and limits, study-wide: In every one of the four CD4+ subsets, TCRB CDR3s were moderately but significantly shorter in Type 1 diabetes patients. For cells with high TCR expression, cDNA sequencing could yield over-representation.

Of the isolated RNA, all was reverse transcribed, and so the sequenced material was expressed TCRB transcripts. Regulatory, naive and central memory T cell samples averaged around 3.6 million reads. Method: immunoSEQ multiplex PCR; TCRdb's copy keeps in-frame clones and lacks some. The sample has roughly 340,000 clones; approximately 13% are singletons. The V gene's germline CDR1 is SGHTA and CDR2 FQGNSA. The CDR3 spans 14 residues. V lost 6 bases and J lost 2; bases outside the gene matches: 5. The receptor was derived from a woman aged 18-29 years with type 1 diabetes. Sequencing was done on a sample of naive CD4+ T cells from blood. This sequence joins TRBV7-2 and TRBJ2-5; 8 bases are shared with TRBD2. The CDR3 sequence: CASSLLAAQETQYF. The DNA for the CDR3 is TGTGCCAGCAGTCTACTAGCGGCGCAAGAGACCCAGTACTTC. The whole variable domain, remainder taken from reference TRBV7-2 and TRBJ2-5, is GAGVSQSPSNKVTEKGKDVELRCDPISGHTALYWYRQSLGQGLEFLIYFQGNSAPDKSGLPSDRFSAERTGGSVSTLTIQRTQQEDSAVYLCASSLLAAQETQYFGPGTRLLVL.